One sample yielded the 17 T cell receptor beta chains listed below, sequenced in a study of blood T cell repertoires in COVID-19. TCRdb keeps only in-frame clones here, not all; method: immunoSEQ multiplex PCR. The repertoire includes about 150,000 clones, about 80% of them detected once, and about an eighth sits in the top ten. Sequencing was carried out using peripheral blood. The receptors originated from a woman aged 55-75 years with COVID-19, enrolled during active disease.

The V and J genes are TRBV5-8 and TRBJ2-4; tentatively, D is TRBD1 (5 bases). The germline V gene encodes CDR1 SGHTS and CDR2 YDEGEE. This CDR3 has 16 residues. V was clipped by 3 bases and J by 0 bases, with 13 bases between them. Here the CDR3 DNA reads TGTGCCAGCAGCTCGCGACAGATTTTAGCCAAAAACATTCAGTACTTC. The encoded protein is CASSSRQILAKNIQYF.

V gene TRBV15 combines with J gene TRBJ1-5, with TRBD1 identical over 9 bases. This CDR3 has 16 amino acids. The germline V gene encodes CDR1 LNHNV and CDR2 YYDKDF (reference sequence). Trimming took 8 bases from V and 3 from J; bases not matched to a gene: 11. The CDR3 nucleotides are TGTGCCACCCGACTATTGGGACAGGGAGACAATCAGCCCCAGCATTTT. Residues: CATRLLGQGDNQPQHF.

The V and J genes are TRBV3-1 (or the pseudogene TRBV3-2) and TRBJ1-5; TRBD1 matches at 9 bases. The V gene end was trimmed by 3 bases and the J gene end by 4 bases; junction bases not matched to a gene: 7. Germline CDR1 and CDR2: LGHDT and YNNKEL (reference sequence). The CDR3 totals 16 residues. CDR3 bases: TGTGCCAGCAGCCAGACTGCCGGGACAGGGAATCAGCCCCAGCATTTT. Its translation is CASSQTAGTGNQPQHF.

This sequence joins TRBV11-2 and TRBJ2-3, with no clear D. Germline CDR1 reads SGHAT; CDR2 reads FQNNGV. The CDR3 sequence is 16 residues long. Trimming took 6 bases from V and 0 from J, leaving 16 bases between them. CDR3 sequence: CASSPRVGTSTDTQYF. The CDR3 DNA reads TGTGCCAGCAGTCCTCGAGTCGGTACTAGCACAGATACGCAGTATTTT. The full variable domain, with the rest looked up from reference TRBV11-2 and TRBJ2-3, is EAGVAQSPRYKIIEKRQSVAFWCNPISGHATLYWYQQILGQGPKLLIQFQNNGVVDDSQLPKDRFSAERLKGVDSTLKIQPAKLEDSAVYLCASSPRVGTSTDTQYFGPGTRLTVL.

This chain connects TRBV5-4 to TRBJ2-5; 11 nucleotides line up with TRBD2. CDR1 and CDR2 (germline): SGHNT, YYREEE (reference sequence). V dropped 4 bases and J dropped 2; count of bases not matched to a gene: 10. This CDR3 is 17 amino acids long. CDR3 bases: TGTGCCAGCAGCAAATCGGGACTAGCGGATTTTCAAGAGACCCAGTACTTC. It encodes CASSKSGLADFQETQYF.

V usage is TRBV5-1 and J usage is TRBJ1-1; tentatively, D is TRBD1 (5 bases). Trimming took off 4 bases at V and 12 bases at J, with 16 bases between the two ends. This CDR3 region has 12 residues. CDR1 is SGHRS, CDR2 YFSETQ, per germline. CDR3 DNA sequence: TGCGCCAGCAGCCAAGCGGGGCAGATAACTTTCTTT. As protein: CASSQAGQITFF. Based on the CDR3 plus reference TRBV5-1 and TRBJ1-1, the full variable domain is KAGVTQTPRYLIKTRGQQVTLSCSPISGHRSVSWYQQTPGQGLQFLFEYFSETQRNKGNFPGRFSGRQFSNSRSEMNVSTLELGDSALYLCASSQAGQITFFGQGTRLTVV.

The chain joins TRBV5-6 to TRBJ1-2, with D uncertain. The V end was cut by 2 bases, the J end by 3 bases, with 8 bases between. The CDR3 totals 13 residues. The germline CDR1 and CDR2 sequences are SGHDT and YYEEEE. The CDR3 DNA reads TGTGCCAGCAGCTTTGGGCGGGACTATGGCTACACCTTC. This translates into CASSFGRDYGYTF.

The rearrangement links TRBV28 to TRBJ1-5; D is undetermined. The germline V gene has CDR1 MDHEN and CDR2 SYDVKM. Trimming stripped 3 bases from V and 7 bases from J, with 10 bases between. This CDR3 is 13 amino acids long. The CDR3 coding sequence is TGTGCCAGCAGTTTTGTAGCGGGACAGCCCCAGCATTTT. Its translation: CASSFVAGQPQHF.

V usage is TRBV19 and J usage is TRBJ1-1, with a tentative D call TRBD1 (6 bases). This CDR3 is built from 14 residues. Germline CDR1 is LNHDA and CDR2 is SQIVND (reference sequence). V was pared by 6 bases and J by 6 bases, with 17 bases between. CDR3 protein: CASSRHRATPEAFF. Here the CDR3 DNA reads TGTGCCAGTAGCAGACACAGGGCTACCCCTGAAGCTTTCTTT.

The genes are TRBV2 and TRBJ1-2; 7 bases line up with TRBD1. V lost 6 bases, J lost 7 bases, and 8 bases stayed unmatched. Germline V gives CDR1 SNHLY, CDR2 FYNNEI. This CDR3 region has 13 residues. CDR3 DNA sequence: TGTGCCAGCAGCCCAGACAGGGTCGTTGGCTACACCTTC. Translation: CASSPDRVVGYTF.

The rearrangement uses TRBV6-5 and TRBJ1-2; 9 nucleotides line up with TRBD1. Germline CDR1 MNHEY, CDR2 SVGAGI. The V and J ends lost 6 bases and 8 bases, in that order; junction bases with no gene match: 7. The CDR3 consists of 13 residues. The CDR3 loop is CASRLQGAQGYTF. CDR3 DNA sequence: TGTGCCAGCAGGCTACAGGGGGCGCAGGGCTACACCTTC.

The CDR3 nucleotides are TGTGCCAGCTCGGTCACCCAATATAGCAATCAGCCCCAGCATTTT. Its protein product is CASSVTQYSNQPQHF. The chain joins TRBV6-5 to TRBJ1-5; D ambiguous. V shed 8 bases and J shed 0 bases, with 14 bases lying between them. Germline-derived CDR1 and CDR2 are MNHEY and SVGAGI. The CDR3 has 15 amino acids.

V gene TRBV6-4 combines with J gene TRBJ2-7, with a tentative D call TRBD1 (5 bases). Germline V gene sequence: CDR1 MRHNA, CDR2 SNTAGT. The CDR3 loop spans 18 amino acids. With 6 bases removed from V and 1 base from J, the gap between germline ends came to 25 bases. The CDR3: CASSLGRRQTSKSYEQYV. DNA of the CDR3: TGTGCCAGCAGCCTGGGTCGGCGACAGACGTCTAAGTCCTACGAGCAGTACGTC.

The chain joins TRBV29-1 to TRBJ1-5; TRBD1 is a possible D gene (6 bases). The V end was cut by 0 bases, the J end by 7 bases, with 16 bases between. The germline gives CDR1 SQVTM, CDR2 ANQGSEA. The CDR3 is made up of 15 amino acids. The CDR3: CSVEDQGSLGQPQHF. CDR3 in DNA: TGCAGCGTTGAAGATCAGGGGTCGCTGGGGCAGCCCCAGCATTTT.

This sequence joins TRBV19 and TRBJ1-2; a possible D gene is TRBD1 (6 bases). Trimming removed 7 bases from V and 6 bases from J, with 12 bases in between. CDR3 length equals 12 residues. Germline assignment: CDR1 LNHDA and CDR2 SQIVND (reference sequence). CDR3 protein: CASTPGGHGYTF. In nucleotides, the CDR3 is TGTGCCAGTACTCCCGGGGGGCATGGCTACACCTTC.

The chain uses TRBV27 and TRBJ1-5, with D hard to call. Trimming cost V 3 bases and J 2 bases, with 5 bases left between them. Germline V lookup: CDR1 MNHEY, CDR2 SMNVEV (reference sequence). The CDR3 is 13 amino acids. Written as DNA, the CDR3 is TGTGCCAGCAGTTTTTATCGCAATCAGCCCCAGCATTTT. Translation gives CASSFYRNQPQHF.

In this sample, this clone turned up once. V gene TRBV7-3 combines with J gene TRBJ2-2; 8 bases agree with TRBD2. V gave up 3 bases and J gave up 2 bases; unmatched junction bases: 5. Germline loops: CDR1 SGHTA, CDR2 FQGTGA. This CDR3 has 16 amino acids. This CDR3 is CASSFTSGLNTGELFF. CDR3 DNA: TGTGCCAGCAGCTTCACTAGCGGCCTAAACACCGGGGAGCTGTTTTTT.